The clone carrying this T cell receptor beta chain was counted between two and nine times. Alopecia areata patients gave lesional scalp punch biopsies and peripheral blood samples. RNA was extracted and reverse transcribed into cDNA as the sequencing template. Measured with immunoSEQ multiplex PCR; TCRdb has only the in-frame clones, and not every one. The repertoire holds about 120,000 clones, with more than 30% as singletons. Trimming cost V 5 bases and J 3 bases, with 13 bases left between them. CDR3 length equals 14 residues. CDR1 is SGHTA and CDR2 is FQGNSA in the germline V gene. This entry belongs to a study of CD8+ T cells in alopecia areata.

The specimen was CD4+ T cells sorted from blood. The origin of this receptor is a human donor with alopecia areata. The V call is TRBV7-2, the J call TRBJ1-1; D remains ambiguous. This CDR3 reads CASSPRNRHTEAFF. The CDR3 bases are TGTGCCAGCAGCCCCCGGAACAGACACACTGAAGCTTTCTTT. Together with reference TRBV7-2 and TRBJ1-1, the CDR3 gives the full variable domain: GAGVSQSPSNKVTEKGKDVELRCDPISGHTALYWYRQSLGQGLEFLIYFQGNSAPDKSGLPSDRFSAERTGGSVSTLTIQRTQQEDSAVYLCASSPRNRHTEAFFGQGTRLTVV.